The source of this T cell receptor (beta chain) is a study of blood T cell repertoires in COVID-19. Whole-study context: The cDNA or gDNA used as material had been derived from T cells, B-cell-depleted T cells, or PBMCs.

Authors' analysis steps: Amplification of reference gene primers provided the estimated nucleated cell counts. Clones were read by immunoSEQ multiplex PCR, and TCRdb kept only the in-frame ones, dropping some. The DNA gave D and trimming, while V, J and clone size come from that table. The sample includes about 200,000 clones, roughly 92% of them seen just once. CDR1 is ENHRY, CDR2 SYGVKD, per germline. V lost 10 bases to trimming and J lost 4 bases, with 22 bases between them. The CDR3 covers 15 residues. The receptor's source is a man aged 30-40 years with COVID-19, enrolled during active disease. Sequencing was performed on peripheral blood. The chain joins TRBV10-3 to TRBJ1-2, with D possibly being TRBD1 (5 bases). CDR3 sequence (DNA): TGTGCCACCACTGGTAGCGGGGGGAATATCTATGGCTACACCTTC. This encodes CATTGSGGNIYGYTF.